The 8 T cell receptor beta chains below all came from one sample that was sequenced in a study of identical twins. In TCRdb, the 5' RACE reads were re-called with MiXCR into one record per CDR3 protein. Of more than 1.5 million distinct CDR3 sequences in the sample, less than 40% were seen once. The material sequenced was cord blood. Receptors were obtained from a newborn girl in good health.

This clonotype was observed at least ten times. This chain uses TRBV28 with TRBJ2-5; D possibly corresponds to TRBD2 (5 bases). Trimming stripped 4 bases from V and 2 bases from J, with 17 bases between. This CDR3 contains 16 residues. Germline-derived CDR1 and CDR2 are MDHEN and SYDVKM. CDR3 loop: CASSSYARTGQETQYF. In nucleotides, the CDR3 is TGTGCCAGCAGTTCTTATGCTCGGACGGGACAAGAGACCCAGTACTTC.

This clonotype came up a few times. The V call is TRBV4-1, the J call TRBJ1-6; no clear D. Germline assignment: CDR1 MGHRA and CDR2 YSYEKL. The CDR3 totals 15 residues. The germline V and J ends were trimmed by 1 base and 7 bases, with 11 bases remaining between them. CDR3 sequence reads: CASSQVWAGNSPLHF. CDR3 in DNA: TGCGCCAGCAGCCAAGTTTGGGCAGGAAATTCACCCCTCCACTTT.

The chain links TRBV6-6 to TRBJ1-1; tentatively, D is TRBD1 (5 bases). The CDR3 length is 16 residues. V lost 5 bases and J 3 bases, leaving 19 bases between the germline ends. Germline V gene sequence: CDR1 MNHNY, CDR2 SVGAGI (reference sequence). In DNA form, the CDR3 reads TGTGCCAGCAGTCCGTCACTTGGCGAAGGGGACACTGAAGCTTTCTTT. This codes for CASSPSLGEGDTEAFF.

The sample holds a few counts of this clonotype. J is TRBJ2-7 and V is TRBV12-3 or TRBV12-4; TRBD2 matches at 7 bases. The CDR3 is 15 amino acids. V lost 2 bases to trimming and J lost 0 bases; unmatched junction nucleotides: 4. DNA for the CDR3: TGTGCCAGCAGTTTACGGGGACTACACTCCTACGAGCAGTACTTC. Protein product: CASSLRGLHSYEQYF.

This clonotype turned up a few times. V is TRBV20-1 and J is TRBJ1-1; D remains ambiguous. Germline V gives CDR1 DFQATT, CDR2 SNEGSKA (reference sequence). The CDR3 has 12 residues. Between the trimmed V and J ends, which lost 0 bases and 7 bases, there was a span of 9 bases. In DNA, the CDR3 is TGCAGTGCTAGAGAAACAGCCCGTGAAGCTTTCTTT. It is translated as CSARETAREAFF.

The sample holds a few counts of this clonotype. The rearrangement uses TRBV10-2 and TRBJ2-7; 11 bases are a match to TRBD1. The length of the CDR3 is 15 residues. J gave up 3 bases and V 3 bases, and 4 bases lay outside the gene matches. Germline values: CDR1 WSHSY, CDR2 SAAADI. Written as DNA, the CDR3 is TGCGCCAGCAGTGATTTGGACAGGGGGCTCTACGAGCAGTACTTC. Its protein product is CASSDLDRGLYEQYF.

This chain uses TRBV12-5 with TRBJ1-5; TRBD1 is a possible D gene (5 bases). The CDR3 totals 17 residues. CDR1 is LGHNT and CDR2 is FRNRAP in the germline V gene. V was pared by 6 bases and J by 3 bases, with 21 bases between. CDR3 residues: CASGRQTGAAYNQPQHF. In DNA, the CDR3 is TGTGCTAGTGGCCGACAAACCGGGGCAGCCTACAATCAGCCCCAGCATTTT. The variable domain in full, completed from reference TRBV12-5 and TRBJ1-5, reads DARVTQTPRHKVTEMGQEVTMRCQPILGHNTVFWYRQTMMQGLELLAYFRNRAPLDDSGMPKDRFSAEMPDATLATLKIQPSEPRDSAVYFCASGRQTGAAYNQPQHFGDGTRLSIL.

This rearrangement joins TRBV5-1 to TRBJ2-4, with D possibly matching TRBD2 (6 bases). The germline V and J ends were trimmed by 3 bases and 13 bases, with 17 bases remaining between them. CDR3 length: 13 residues. Germline V gives CDR1 SGHRS, CDR2 YFSETQ. The CDR3 DNA follows: TGCGCCAGCAGCTCCCAGACTAGAAATGAGCAGTACTTC. It translates to CASSSQTRNEQYF. The full variable domain, with the rest looked up from reference TRBV5-1 and TRBJ2-4, is KAGVTQTPRYLIKTRGQQVTLSCSPISGHRSVSWYQQTPGQGLQFLFEYFSETQRNKGNFPGRFSGRQFSNSRSEMNVSTLELGDSALYLCASSSQTRNEQYFGAGTRLSVL.